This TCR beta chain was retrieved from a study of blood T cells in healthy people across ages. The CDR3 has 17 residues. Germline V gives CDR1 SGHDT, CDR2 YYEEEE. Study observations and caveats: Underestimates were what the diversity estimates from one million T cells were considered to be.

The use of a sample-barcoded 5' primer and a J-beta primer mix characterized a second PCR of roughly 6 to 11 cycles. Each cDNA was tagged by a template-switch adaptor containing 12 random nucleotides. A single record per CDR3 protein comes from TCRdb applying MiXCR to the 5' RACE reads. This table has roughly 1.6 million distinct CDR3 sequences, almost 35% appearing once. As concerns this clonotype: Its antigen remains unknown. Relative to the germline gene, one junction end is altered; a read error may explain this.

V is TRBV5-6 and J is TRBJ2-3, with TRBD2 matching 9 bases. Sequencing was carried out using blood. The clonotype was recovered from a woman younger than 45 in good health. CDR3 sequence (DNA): TGTGCCTGCAGTATGGAGGGCCTAGCGGGGAACACAGATACGCAGTATTTT. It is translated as CACSMEGLAGNTDTQYF.